This section outlines one T cell receptor (beta chain) sequence together with its context. The CDR3 does not close with the conserved phenylalanine or tryptophan, likely indicating a read error. Amplified regions were TCR beta CDR3 sequences from RNA transcripts. HTBI primers were employed in a first-round RT-PCR of the TCR CDR3. One entry per CDR3 protein results from TCRdb running MiXCR on the multiplex PCR reads. The data contain hundreds of thousands of distinct CDR3 sequences, around 40% of them singletons. The data belong to a study of T cells in Graves' hyperthyroidism and ophthalmopathy. V was pared by 4 bases and J by 2 bases, with 14 bases between. Germline loops: CDR1 MNHEY, CDR2 SVGAGI. This CDR3 is 15 amino acids long.

The TCR originated in a woman between 40 and 55 years old with Graves' hyperthyroidism. The V and J genes are TRBV6-5 and TRBJ1-2; tentative D call: TRBD1 (5 bases). Sample: blood. DNA of the CDR3: TGTGCCAGCAGTTTCCTCCCCGACAGCAACTATGGCTACACCCTC. Protein sequence: CASSFLPDSNYGYTL.